The 20 T cell receptor beta chains below were found in one sample sequenced in a study of T cell changes during pregnancy in multiple sclerosis. TCRdb keeps only in-frame clones here, not all; method: immunoSEQ multiplex PCR. The sample has about 20,000 clones; roughly 89% are singletons. The material was CD8+ T cells from peripheral blood mononuclear cells, obtained in the second trimester of pregnancy. These receptors were collected from a female donor in good health, enrolled as a control in a pregnancy study.

The V call is TRBV6-5, the J call TRBJ2-7; 10 nucleotides line up with TRBD1. Germline CDR1 is MNHEY and CDR2 is SVGAGI. V shed 0 bases, J shed 5 bases, and the junction held 1 base outside the gene matches. The CDR3 is made up of 14 amino acids. CDR3 region: CASSYSTGGDEQYF. The CDR3, as DNA: TGTGCCAGCAGTTACTCGACAGGGGGCGACGAGCAGTACTTC.

The genes are TRBV7-2 and TRBJ1-5; D is perhaps TRBD1 (6 bases). The CDR3 length is 15 residues. Between the trimmed V and J ends, which lost 5 bases and 1 base, there was a span of 12 bases. Germline CDR1 and CDR2: SGHTA and FQGNSA. The CDR3 reads CASSLDRPSNQPQHF. CDR3 coding DNA: TGTGCCAGCAGCCTCGACAGGCCAAGCAATCAGCCCCAGCATTTT.

The table lists this clone with a count of one. V usage is TRBV7-9 and J usage is TRBJ2-2, with 10 bases identical to TRBD1. The ends lost 10 bases at V and 8 bases at J; junction bases unmatched: 16. The CDR3 contains 16 residues. The germline V gene has CDR1 SEHNR and CDR2 FQNEAQ (reference sequence). CDR3 amino acids: CATPPGTGVLLGELFF. CDR3 nucleotide sequence: TGTGCCACCCCTCCCGGGACAGGGGTTTTATTGGGGGAGCTGTTTTTT. Drawing the rest from reference TRBV7-9 and TRBJ2-2, the complete variable domain is DTGVSQNPRHKITKRGQNVTFRCDPISEHNRLYWYRQTLGQGPEFLTYFQNEAQLEKSRLLSDRFSAERPKGSFSTLEIQRTEQGDSAMYLCATPPGTGVLLGELFFGEGSRLTVL.

V is TRBV6-1 and J is TRBJ1-4; 8 nucleotides line up with TRBD1. CDR3 length: 14 residues. The germline CDR1 and CDR2 sequences are MNHNS and SASEGT. The J segment lost 3 bases and the V segment lost 7 bases, leaving 4 bases of the junction unmatched. CDR3 amino acids: CASNDRGPNEKLFF. The CDR3 bases are TGTGCCAGCAATGACAGGGGTCCTAATGAAAAACTGTTTTTT.

In this sample, this clone turned up once. The chain has TRBV7-8 and TRBJ2-7, with TRBD1 identical over 8 bases. Germline V gene data show CDR1 as SGHVS and CDR2 as FQNEAQ. The CDR3 covers 16 residues. Trimming took 3 bases from V and 7 from J; bases not matched to a gene: 14. The DNA for the CDR3 is TGTGCCAGCAGCTTTCTCCGGGACAGGCCTTCGGAGGAGCAGTACTTC. Translated, it gives CASSFLRDRPSEEQYF.

The rearrangement joins TRBV7-9 to TRBJ1-4; TRBD1 agrees at 7 bases. The CDR3 length is 15 residues. CDR1 and CDR2 (germline): SEHNR, FQNEAQ (reference sequence). V was pared by 0 bases and J by 5 bases, with 3 bases of the junction left unmatched. CDR3 DNA: TGTGCCAGCAGCTTAGCGACAGGGACAAATGAAAAACTGTTTTTT. It is translated as CASSLATGTNEKLFF.

The chain is built from TRBV27 and TRBJ1-2; no clear D gene. The germline CDR1 and CDR2 sequences are MNHEY and SMNVEV (reference sequence). This CDR3 has 13 residues. Trimming left V 4 bases short and J 7 bases short, with 13 bases between. CDR3 loop: CASSYSSDGGYTF. In nucleotides, the CDR3 is TGTGCCAGCAGTTATAGCAGCGATGGTGGCTACACCTTC.

The CDR3 sequence: CASSQDPGQGPYNEQFF. DNA for the CDR3: TGCGCCAGCAGCCAAGACCCGGGACAGGGTCCTTACAATGAGCAGTTCTTC. V gene TRBV4-1 combines with J gene TRBJ2-1, with 9 bases identical to TRBD1. This CDR3 is 17 amino acids long. V lost 0 bases to trimming and J lost 4 bases; unmatched junction nucleotides: 7. Germline assignment: CDR1 MGHRA and CDR2 YSYEKL.

The chain links TRBV6-5 to TRBJ2-2; weak D call: TRBD2 (5 bases). V was shortened by 3 bases and J by 4 bases, with 12 bases between the two germline ends. CDR3 length: 15 residues. CDR1 MNHEY and CDR2 SVGAGI come from the germline V gene. The CDR3 DNA sequence: TGTGCCAGCAGTTATTCGCGAGGACTCACCGGGGAGCTGTTTTTT. Encoded protein: CASSYSRGLTGELFF.

This chain connects TRBV5-5 to TRBJ1-1, with 7 bases fitting TRBD1. V trimming: 2 bases; J trimming: 0 bases; junction bases outside the gene matches: 4. Per germline, CDR1 SGHKS and CDR2 YYEKEE (reference sequence). This CDR3 contains 15 residues. Here the CDR3 reads CASSFRGNVNTEAFF. Written as DNA, the CDR3 is TGTGCCAGCAGCTTCAGGGGGAACGTGAACACTGAAGCTTTCTTT. Variable domain in full (rest from reference TRBV5-5 and TRBJ1-1): DAGVTQSPTHLIKTRGQQVTLRCSPISGHKSVSWYQQVLGQGPQFIFQYYEKEERGRGNFPDRFSARQFPNYSSELNVNALLLGDSALYLCASSFRGNVNTEAFFGQGTRLTVV.

This chain connects TRBV29-1 to TRBJ2-7, with D possibly matching TRBD1 (6 bases). The germline V gene has CDR1 SQVTM and CDR2 ANQGSEA. The CDR3 sequence is 15 residues long. V was clipped by 4 bases and J by 1 base, with 17 bases between them. DNA for the CDR3: TGCAGCGTTGGATGGGGGCGAACTTCTTCCTACGAGCAGTACTTC. Amino acid sequence: CSVGWGRTSSYEQYF.

There are a few counts of this clone. The CDR3: CASSESSGSSEQYF. The CDR3, as DNA: TGTGCCAGCAGTGAATCCAGCGGGAGCTCCGAGCAGTACTTC. V is TRBV6-1 and J is TRBJ2-7; 8 nucleotides line up with TRBD2. J was trimmed by 6 bases and V by 2 bases; bases with no gene match: 6. Germline assignment: CDR1 MNHNS and CDR2 SASEGT. The CDR3 runs to 14 residues.

The chain uses TRBV27 and TRBJ2-5; 8 bases are a match to TRBD2. The CDR3 length is 15 residues. The V gene end was trimmed by 3 bases and the J gene end by 1 base; junction bases not matched to a gene: 4. Germline CDR1 MNHEY, CDR2 SMNVEV (reference sequence). The CDR3 here is CASSLMAGGQETQYF. The CDR3 coding sequence is TGTGCCAGCAGTTTGATGGCGGGGGGCCAAGAGACCCAGTACTTC.

This chain uses TRBV6-5 with TRBJ2-7, with 8 bases that match TRBD2. CDR1 MNHEY and CDR2 SVGAGI come from the germline V gene. This CDR3 is built from 13 residues. V lost 6 bases to trimming and J lost 4 bases; unmatched junction nucleotides: 5. CDR3: CASRSGSRYEQYF. CDR3 DNA sequence: TGTGCCAGCAGGAGCGGGAGTCGATACGAGCAGTACTTC.

The V gene is TRBV6-5, the J gene TRBJ2-5; possible D gene TRBD2, 5 bases. Trimming took off 6 bases at V and 0 bases at J, with 11 bases between the two ends. This CDR3 has 14 residues. Germline values: CDR1 MNHEY, CDR2 SVGAGI. The CDR3, as DNA: TGTGCCAGCAGACTCAAGCGGAACCAAGAGACCCAGTACTTC. Protein: CASRLKRNQETQYF.

The chain links TRBV27 to TRBJ2-7; the match to TRBD2 covers 13 bases. The CDR3 spans 14 residues. Germline CDR1 is MNHEY and CDR2 is SMNVEV (reference sequence). J gave up 3 bases and V 11 bases, and 7 bases lay outside the gene matches. CDR3 residues: CACGTSGTHYEQYF. The CDR3 DNA follows: TGTGCCTGCGGGACTAGCGGGACTCACTACGAGCAGTACTTC.

The chain employs TRBV6-6 and TRBJ1-2, with D possibly matching TRBD1 (6 bases). Germline CDR1 is MNHNY and CDR2 is SVGAGI (reference sequence). V was trimmed by 6 bases and J by 4 bases, leaving 15 bases between them. This CDR3 comprises 14 residues. Here the CDR3 reads CASRNNRVFYGYTF. CDR3 in DNA: TGTGCCAGCAGAAACAACAGGGTTTTCTATGGCTACACCTTC.

The chain employs TRBV4-3 and TRBJ2-1; the D gene is possibly TRBD2 (5 bases). The CDR3 runs 14 residues. V shed 0 bases and J shed 6 bases, with 9 bases lying between them. Looked up from germline, CDR1 is LGHNA and CDR2 is YSLEER. In DNA form, the CDR3 reads TGCGCCAGCAGCCAAGAGAGGGTCGGCAATGAGCAGTTCTTC. It encodes CASSQERVGNEQFF.

The chain couples TRBV4-1 to TRBJ2-5, with 7 positions matching TRBD1. J was trimmed by 3 bases and V by 2 bases; bases with no gene match: 3. Per germline, CDR1 MGHRA and CDR2 YSYEKL. The CDR3 is 14 amino acids. The CDR3 DNA follows: TGCGCCAGCAGCCAACTTACAGGGGAAGAGACCCAGTACTTC. Its protein is CASSQLTGEETQYF.

The chain's CDR3 is CASSPTGRATNTEAFF. The CDR3 DNA reads TGTGCCAGCTCACCAACGGGCAGGGCTACGAACACTGAAGCTTTCTTT. The chain joins TRBV18 to TRBJ1-1; tentatively, D is TRBD1 (5 bases). Germline-derived CDR1 and CDR2 are KGHSH and LQKENI. V gave up 2 bases and J gave up 1 base, with 14 bases separating them. This CDR3 comprises 16 residues.